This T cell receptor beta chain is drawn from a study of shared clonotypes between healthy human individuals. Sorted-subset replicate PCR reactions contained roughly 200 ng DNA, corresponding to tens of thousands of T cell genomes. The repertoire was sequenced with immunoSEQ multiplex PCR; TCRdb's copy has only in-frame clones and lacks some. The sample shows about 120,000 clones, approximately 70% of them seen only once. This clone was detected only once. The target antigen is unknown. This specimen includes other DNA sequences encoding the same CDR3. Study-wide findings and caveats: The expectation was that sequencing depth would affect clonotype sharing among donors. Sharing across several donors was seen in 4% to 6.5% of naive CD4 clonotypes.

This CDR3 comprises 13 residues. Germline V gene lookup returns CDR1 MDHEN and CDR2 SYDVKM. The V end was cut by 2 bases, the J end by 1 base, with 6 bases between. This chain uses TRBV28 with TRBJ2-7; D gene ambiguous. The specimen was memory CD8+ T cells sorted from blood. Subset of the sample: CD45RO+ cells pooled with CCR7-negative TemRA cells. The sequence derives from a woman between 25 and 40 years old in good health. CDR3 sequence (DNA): TGTGCCAGCAGTTTAGGCGGATCCTACGAGCAGTACTTC. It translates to CASSLGGSYEQYF.